This TCR beta chain was profiled in a study of T-cell reconstitution after alpha-beta-depleted transplantation in children. A library of TCRbeta sequences, prepared with unique molecular identifiers, was generated. TCRdb reanalysed the PCR reads using MiXCR and keeps one entry per CDR3 protein. The sample shows approximately 350,000 distinct CDR3 sequences, approximately 12% of them seen only once. The ends were cut back, 5 bases at V and 5 bases at J, with 13 bases in the middle. CDR3 length: 13 residues. This clonotype was observed at least ten times. This TCR was recovered from a human donor who donated a stem cell graft to a child with Fanconi anemia. The rearrangement uses TRBV12-3 or TRBV12-4 and TRBJ2-7; possibly TRBD2 for D (6 bases). The source was PBMCs, collected from the stem cell graft. The CDR3 sequence is CASSQDRGNEQYF. CDR3 in DNA: TGTGCCAGCAGTCAGGACCGGGGGAACGAGCAGTACTTC.